Below, 10 T cell receptor beta chains from the same sample are listed, as sequenced in a study of CD4 T cells in relation to SARS-CoV-2 and coronaviruses. TCRdb's copy holds only in-frame clones and misses some; the assay was immunoSEQ multiplex PCR. The table includes about 56,000 clones, 92% detected once. Sequencing used naive CD4+ T cells from PBMCs. Sample subset: naive CD4+ T cells isolated by negative enrichment. All receptors come from an adult with COVID-19.

The rearrangement links TRBV10-3 to TRBJ1-3, with D maybe TRBD1 (5 bases). Per the germline V gene, CDR1 is ENHRY and CDR2 is SYGVKD. Trimming cost V 8 bases and J 1 base, with 12 bases left between them. The CDR3 is made up of 14 amino acids. CDR3 protein: CAILRDLSGNTIYF. CDR3 DNA sequence: TGTGCCATCCTTAGGGACCTGTCTGGAAACACCATATATTTT.

The CDR3 DNA reads TGTGTCAGAAGCCCAACCCGGGACGCGACGAATGAGCAGTTCTTC. Protein: CVRSPTRDATNEQFF. The V gene is TRBV7-5, the J gene TRBJ2-1. TRBV7-5 is annotated as a pseudogene. This CDR3 has 15 amino acids.

This chain joins TRBV7-3 and TRBJ2-6; D is unresolved. Between the trimmed V and J ends, which lost 0 bases and 3 bases, there was a span of 0 bases. Germline assignment: CDR1 SGHTA and CDR2 FQGTGA. The CDR3 runs 13 residues. The CDR3 loop is CASSLTGANVLTF. CDR3 nucleotide sequence: TGTGCCAGCAGCTTAACTGGGGCCAACGTCCTGACTTTC.

The V call is TRBV18, the J call TRBJ2-2, with D tentatively TRBD1 (6 bases). This CDR3 region has 16 residues. CDR1 KGHSH and CDR2 LQKENI come from the germline V gene. The V end lost 3 bases, the J end lost 1 base, and 12 bases lay between the germline ends. The CDR3 nucleotides are TGTGCCAGCTCACCCTTCTTGGGACAGAACACCGGGGAGCTGTTTTTT. As protein: CASSPFLGQNTGELFF.

The genes are TRBV7-9 and TRBJ2-5; 11 bases align to TRBD2. Looked up from germline, CDR1 is SEHNR and CDR2 is FQNEAQ (reference sequence). The CDR3 runs to 18 residues. J was trimmed by 2 bases and V by 0 bases; bases with no gene match: 8. The CDR3 bases are TGTGCCAGCAGCTTAGCGAATAGCGGGAGGGGTTTACAAGAGACCCAGTACTTC. This codes for CASSLANSGRGLQETQYF.

This clone was picked up a small number of times. The J gene is TRBJ2-7, the V gene TRBV4-2; D tentatively fits TRBD1 or TRBD2 (6 bases each). This CDR3 region has 15 residues. The V gene lost 0 bases and the J gene lost 2 bases, with 11 bases spanning the gap. The V gene's germline CDR1 is LGHNA and CDR2 YNFKEQ. CDR3 sequence: CASSQDSGAPYEQYF. DNA for the CDR3: TGTGCCAGCAGCCAAGATTCGGGGGCCCCCTACGAGCAGTACTTC.

This chain joins TRBV5-1 and TRBJ2-7; TRBD2 matches at 12 bases. The CDR3 has 15 amino acids. CDR1 SGHRS and CDR2 YFSETQ come from the germline V gene. Trimming at V came to 2 bases and at J to 2 bases, leaving 2 bases not matched to a gene. The CDR3 spells CASSFLAGGTYEQYF. CDR3 nucleotides: TGCGCCAGCAGCTTCCTAGCGGGAGGGACCTACGAGCAGTACTTC. Together with reference TRBV5-1 and TRBJ2-7, the CDR3 gives the full variable domain: KAGVTQTPRYLIKTRGQQVTLSCSPISGHRSVSWYQQTPGQGLQFLFEYFSETQRNKGNFPGRFSGRQFSNSRSEMNVSTLELGDSALYLCASSFLAGGTYEQYFGPGTRLTVT.

The gene calls are TRBV18 and TRBJ2-3; no firm D call. Trimming stripped 6 bases from V and 0 bases from J, with 13 bases between. There are 15 residues in the CDR3. The germline CDR1 and CDR2 sequences are KGHSH and LQKENI. The CDR3 here is CASSVTRKSTDTQYF. For the CDR3, the DNA is TGTGCCAGCTCGGTAACCCGTAAGAGCACAGATACGCAGTATTTT.

This clone was recorded once. The chain carries TRBV5-6 and TRBJ2-2; D unresolved. Looked up from germline, CDR1 is SGHDT and CDR2 is YYEEEE. This CDR3 has 13 residues. The V end was cut by 1 base, the J end by 2 bases, with 3 bases between. The CDR3 coding sequence is TGTGCCAGCAGCTTGTTTAACACCGGGGAGCTGTTTTTT. Its translation: CASSLFNTGELFF.

CDR3 nucleotide sequence: TGCGCCAGCAGCCAAGATCTGGCGGTTCGCTACAATGAGCAGTTCTTC. This sequence encodes CASSQDLAVRYNEQFF. The V call is TRBV4-1, the J call TRBJ2-1; D gene uncertain. V was cut by 0 bases and J by 3 bases, with 12 bases left in between. CDR1 is MGHRA, CDR2 YSYEKL, per germline. There are 16 residues in the CDR3.